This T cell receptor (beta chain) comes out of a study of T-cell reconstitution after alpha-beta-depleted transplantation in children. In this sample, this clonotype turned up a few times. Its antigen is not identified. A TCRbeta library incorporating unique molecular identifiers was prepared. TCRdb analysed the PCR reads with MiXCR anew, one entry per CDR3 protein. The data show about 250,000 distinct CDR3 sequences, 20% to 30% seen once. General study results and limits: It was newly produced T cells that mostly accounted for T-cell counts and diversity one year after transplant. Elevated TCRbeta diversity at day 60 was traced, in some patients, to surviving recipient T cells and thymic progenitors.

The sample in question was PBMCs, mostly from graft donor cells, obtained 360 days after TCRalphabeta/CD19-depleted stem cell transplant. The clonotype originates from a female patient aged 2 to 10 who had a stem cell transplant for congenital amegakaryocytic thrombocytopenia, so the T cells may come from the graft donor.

The CDR3 spells CASSLGAGVYEQYF. CDR3 in DNA: TGCGCCAGCAGCTTGGGGGCGGGAGTGTACGAGCAGTACTTC. The V call is TRBV5-1, the J call TRBJ2-7; 7 nucleotides align to TRBD2. Per the germline V gene, CDR1 is SGHRS and CDR2 is YFSETQ. With 0 bases clipped from V and 4 bases from J, the junction kept 4 bases outside the gene matches. This CDR3 has 14 amino acids.